Presented here are 12 T cell receptor beta chains from one specimen sequenced in a study of blood T cells in healthy people across ages. Together with a sample-barcoded 5' primer, a J-beta primer mix was included in a second PCR lasting about 6 to 11 cycles. A single record per CDR3 protein comes from TCRdb applying MiXCR to the 5' RACE reads. The profile shows approximately 360,000 distinct CDR3 sequences, about 49% of them singletons. Sequences were obtained from blood. These receptors were collected from a man aged 55 to 70 in good health.

This clonotype was seen a few times. The chain has TRBV5-5 and TRBJ2-5; TRBD2 agrees at 7 bases. J lost 2 bases, V lost 1 base, and 5 bases had no gene match. This CDR3 spans 15 amino acids. Germline CDR1 and CDR2: SGHKS and YYEKEE (reference sequence). The CDR3 sequence is CASSLLAVPQETQYF. The CDR3, as DNA: TGTGCCAGCAGCTTGCTAGCGGTCCCTCAAGAGACCCAGTACTTC.

J is TRBJ2-1 and V is TRBV24-1, with no clear D. Trimming removed 1 base from V and 10 bases from J, with 4 bases in between. Germline CDR1 KGHDR, CDR2 SFDVKD. The CDR3 has 11 amino acids. The CDR3 sequence: CATSDLGEQFF. CDR3 bases: TGTGCCACCAGTGATTTAGGGGAGCAGTTCTTC.

This clonotype was observed many times. This chain joins TRBV4-2 and TRBJ2-5; unclear D gene. V lost 0 bases, J lost 11 bases, and 19 bases lay in between. The CDR3 spans 15 residues. CDR1 and CDR2 (germline): LGHNA, YNFKEQ. The DNA of the CDR3 is TGTGCCAGCAGCCAAGAAGTTGGGCGATGGGATGAGCAGTACTTC. Its translation is CASSQEVGRWDEQYF.

The J gene is TRBJ2-7, the V gene TRBV11-2; TRBD2 agrees at 8 bases. The CDR3 has 16 amino acids. Trimming cost V 1 base and J 1 base; bases outside gene matches: 6. Germline lookup yields CDR1 SGHAT and CDR2 FQNNGV. The CDR3 region has the DNA TGTGCCAGCAGCTTAGCCCTAGGCGGGAGGTCCTACGAGCAGTACTTC. Amino acids: CASSLALGGRSYEQYF.

The chain has TRBV9 and TRBJ2-1; TRBD2 aligns across 12 bases. This CDR3 is 16 amino acids long. V was pared by 4 bases and J by 0 bases, with 2 bases of the junction left unmatched. Germline CDR1 is SGDLS and CDR2 is YYNGEE. The CDR3 loop is CASSQLAGGSYNEQFF. CDR3 nucleotide sequence: TGTGCCAGCAGCCAACTAGCGGGGGGCTCCTACAATGAGCAGTTCTTC.

A few counts support this clonotype. The chain is built from TRBV7-2 and TRBJ2-7; possibly TRBD2 for D (6 bases). V lost 7 bases and J lost 7, with 20 bases in between. The CDR3 extends over 14 amino acids. CDR1 and CDR2 (germline): SGHTA, FQGNSA. CDR3 in DNA: TGTGCCAGCACTCCGGGACTGCCTCGGGGAGAGCAGTACTTC. It encodes CASTPGLPRGEQYF.

This clonotype was recorded a few times. The V gene is TRBV10-3, the J gene TRBJ2-5; a possible D gene is TRBD2 (7 bases). This CDR3 spans 15 amino acids. Germline CDR1 and CDR2: ENHRY and SYGVKD. The V gene lost 0 bases and the J gene lost 0 bases, with 8 bases spanning the gap. CDR3: CAISESGGDQETQYF. CDR3 nucleotide sequence: TGTGCCATCAGTGAGTCAGGGGGGGACCAAGAGACCCAGTACTTC.

This chain joins TRBV12-5 and TRBJ2-5; TRBD1 matches 9 bases. The length of the CDR3 is 16 residues. After removal of 6 bases from V and 4 bases from J, the junction contained 12 bases not matched to a gene. Germline values: CDR1 LGHNT, CDR2 FRNRAP. CDR3 in amino acids: CASGPHGTGLRETQYF. The DNA for the CDR3 is TGTGCTAGTGGCCCGCACGGGACAGGGCTACGAGAGACCCAGTACTTC.

This clonotype showed up many times. This CDR3 reads CASSLDRYPKEQYF. In DNA form, the CDR3 reads TGTGCCAGCAGTCTAGACAGGTACCCTAAGGAGCAGTACTTC. The chain couples TRBV28 to TRBJ2-7; D is perhaps TRBD1 (6 bases). CDR3 size: 14 residues. In germline, CDR1 is MDHEN, CDR2 SYDVKM. V lost 5 bases to trimming and J lost 7 bases, with 18 bases between them.

This sequence joins TRBV28 and TRBJ2-7, with D tentatively TRBD1 (5 bases). Germline V lookup: CDR1 MDHEN, CDR2 SYDVKM. The CDR3 has 14 residues. V lost 7 bases, J lost 0 bases, and 13 bases lay in between. The CDR3 sequence: CASTKSDTSYEQYF. The CDR3, as DNA: TGTGCCAGCACAAAATCGGACACCTCCTACGAGCAGTACTTC.

The V call is TRBV28, the J call TRBJ1-1; D might be TRBD1 (6 bases). Germline CDR1 is MDHEN and CDR2 is SYDVKM. There are 14 residues in the CDR3. V lost 3 bases and J lost 5, with 13 bases in between. The CDR3 bases are TGTGCCAGCAGTTTTGGGGGCGCAGGGACTGAAGCTTTCTTT. Its translation is CASSFGGAGTEAFF.

This clonotype was seen once. The CDR3 reads CASSRGTSKPQYF. In DNA, the CDR3 is TGTGCCAGCAGCCGTGGGACTAGCAAGCCGCAGTATTTT. The chain uses TRBV28 and TRBJ2-3, with 9 bases that match TRBD2. Germline V CDR1 and CDR2: MDHEN, SYDVKM. The CDR3 is made up of 13 amino acids. J was trimmed by 10 bases and V by 6 bases; bases with no gene match: 8. Using reference TRBV28 and TRBJ2-3 for the parts outside the CDR3, the full variable domain is DVKVTQSSRYLVKRTGEKVFLECVQDMDHENMFWYRQDPGLGLRLIYFSYDVKMKEKGDIPEGYSVSREKKERFSLILESASTNQTSMYLCASSRGTSKPQYFGPGTRLTVL.